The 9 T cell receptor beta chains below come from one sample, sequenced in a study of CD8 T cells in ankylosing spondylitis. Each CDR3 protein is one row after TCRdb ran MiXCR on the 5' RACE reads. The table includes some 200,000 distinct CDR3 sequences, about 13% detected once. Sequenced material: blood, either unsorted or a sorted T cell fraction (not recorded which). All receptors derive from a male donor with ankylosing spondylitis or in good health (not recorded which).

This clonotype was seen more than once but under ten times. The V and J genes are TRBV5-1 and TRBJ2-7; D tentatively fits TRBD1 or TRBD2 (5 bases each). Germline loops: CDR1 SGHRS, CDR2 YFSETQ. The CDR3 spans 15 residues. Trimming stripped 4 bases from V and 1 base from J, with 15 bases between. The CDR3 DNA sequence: TGCGCCAGCAGCGATTGGGACGGAGGATCCTACGAGCAGTACTTC. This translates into CASSDWDGGSYEQYF.

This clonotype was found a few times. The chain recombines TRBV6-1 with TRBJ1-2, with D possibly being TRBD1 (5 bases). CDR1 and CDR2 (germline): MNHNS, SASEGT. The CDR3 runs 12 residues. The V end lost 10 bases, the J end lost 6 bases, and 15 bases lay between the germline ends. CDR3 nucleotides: TGTGCCACCGGGACTCGGGGTGATGGCTACACCTTC. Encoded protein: CATGTRGDGYTF.

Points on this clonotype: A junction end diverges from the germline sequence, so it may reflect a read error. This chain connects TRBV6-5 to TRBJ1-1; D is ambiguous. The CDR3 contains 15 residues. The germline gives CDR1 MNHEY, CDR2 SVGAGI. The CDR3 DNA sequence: TGTGCCAGCAGTGACTCCCTTGGATTGAACACTGAAGCTTTCTTT. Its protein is CASSDSLGLNTEAFF.

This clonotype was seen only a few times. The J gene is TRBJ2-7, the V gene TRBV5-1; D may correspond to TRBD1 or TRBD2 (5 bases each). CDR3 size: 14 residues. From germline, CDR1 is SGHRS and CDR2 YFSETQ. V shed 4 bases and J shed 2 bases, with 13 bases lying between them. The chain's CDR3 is CASSPGEGTYEQYF. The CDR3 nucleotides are TGCGCCAGCAGCCCCGGTGAGGGGACCTACGAGCAGTACTTC.

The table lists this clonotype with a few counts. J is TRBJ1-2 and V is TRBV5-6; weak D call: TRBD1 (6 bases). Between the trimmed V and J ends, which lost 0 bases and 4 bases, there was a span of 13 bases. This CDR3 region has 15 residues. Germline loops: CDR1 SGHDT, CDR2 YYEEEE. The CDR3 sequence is CASSLARSGAYGYTF. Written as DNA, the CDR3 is TGTGCCAGCAGCTTGGCAAGGTCGGGGGCCTATGGCTACACCTTC.

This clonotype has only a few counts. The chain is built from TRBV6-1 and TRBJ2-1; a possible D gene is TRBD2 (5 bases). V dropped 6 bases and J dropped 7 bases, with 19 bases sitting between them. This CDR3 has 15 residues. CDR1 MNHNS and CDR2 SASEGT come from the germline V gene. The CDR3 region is CASSPNEGMINEQFF. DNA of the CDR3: TGTGCCAGCAGCCCAAACGAGGGTATGATAAATGAGCAGTTCTTC.

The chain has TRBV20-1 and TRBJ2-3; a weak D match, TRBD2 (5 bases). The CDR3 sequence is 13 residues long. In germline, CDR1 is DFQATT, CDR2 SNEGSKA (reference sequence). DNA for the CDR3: TGCGCCAGCGGAGGATCTAGCACAGATACGCAGTATTTT. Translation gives CASGGSSTDTQYF.

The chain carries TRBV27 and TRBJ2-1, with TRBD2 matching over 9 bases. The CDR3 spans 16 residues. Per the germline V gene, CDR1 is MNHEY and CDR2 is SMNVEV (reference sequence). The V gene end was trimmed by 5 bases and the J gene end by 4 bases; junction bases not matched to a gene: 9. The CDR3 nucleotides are TGTGCCAGCAGTGCATTCACTAGCGGGCGGTACAATGAGCAGTTCTTC. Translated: CASSAFTSGRYNEQFF.

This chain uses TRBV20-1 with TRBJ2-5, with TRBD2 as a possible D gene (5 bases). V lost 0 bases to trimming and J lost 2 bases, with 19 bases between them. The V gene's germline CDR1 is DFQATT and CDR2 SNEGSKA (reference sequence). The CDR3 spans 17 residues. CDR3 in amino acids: CSARDPERRRPQETQYF. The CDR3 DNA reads TGCAGTGCTAGAGATCCCGAACGTAGGAGGCCGCAAGAGACCCAGTACTTC.